The 18 T cell receptor beta chains below come from one sample, sequenced in a study of shared clonotypes between healthy human individuals. Using immunoSEQ multiplex PCR, the repertoire was profiled, and TCRdb retains in-frame clones only, with some absent. The sample comprises over 1.5 million clones, approximately 98% of which are singletons, and 0.45% rests with the top ten. The material sequenced was naive CD4+ T cells sorted from blood. The sample's subset: CD45RA+ positively selected. The receptors derive from a man aged 30 to 39 in good health.

This clone came up once. The CDR3: CSVANSENIQYF. Here the CDR3 DNA reads TGCAGCGTTGCCAATAGTGAAAACATTCAGTACTTC. The chain couples TRBV29-1 to TRBJ2-4; D is ambiguous. Germline-derived CDR1 and CDR2 are SQVTM and ANQGSEA. CDR3 length: 12 amino acids. The V and J ends lost 4 bases and 5 bases respectively, with 9 bases between them.

The chain employs TRBV27 and TRBJ2-7; TRBD2 aligns across 9 bases. Germline V gene data show CDR1 as MNHEY and CDR2 as SMNVEV (reference sequence). The trim removed 3 bases at V and 4 bases at J, leaving 16 bases unmatched. The CDR3 spans 18 residues. DNA for the CDR3: TGTGCCAGCAGTTTTGGGGGAGCGGGAGGCCCCTTAGAATACGAGCAGTACTTC. This gives the protein CASSFGGAGGPLEYEQYF.

V gene TRBV15 combines with J gene TRBJ1-3, with a possible D match to TRBD1 (5 bases). V was cut by 0 bases and J by 1 base, with 10 bases left in between. Germline-derived CDR1 and CDR2 are LNHNV and YYDKDF (reference sequence). There are 16 residues in the CDR3. The CDR3 spells CATSRDQRTSGNTIYF. The CDR3 coding sequence is TGTGCCACCAGCAGAGATCAGCGGACATCTGGAAACACCATATATTTT. Full variable domain (outside the CDR3, taken from reference TRBV15 and TRBJ1-3): DAMVIQNPRYQVTQFGKPVTLSCSQTLNHNVMYWYQQKSSQAPKLLFHYYDKDFNNEADTPDNFQSRRPNTSFCFLDIRSPGLGDTAMYLCATSRDQRTSGNTIYFGEGSWLTVV.

The J gene is TRBJ2-7, the V gene TRBV14; weak D call: TRBD2 (5 bases). Germline V CDR1 and CDR2: SGHDN, FVKESK. Trimming took 5 bases from V and 3 from J, leaving 17 bases between them. The CDR3 sequence is 15 residues long. The CDR3: CASSRRRTAHYEQYF. The CDR3 coding sequence is TGTGCCAGCAGCAGACGAAGGACTGCTCACTACGAGCAGTACTTC.

The gene calls are TRBV2 and TRBJ2-1; 13 bases agree with TRBD2. The CDR3 runs 13 residues. Germline trimming cut 6 bases from V and 15 bases from J; bases unmatched to any gene: 8. CDR1 SNHLY and CDR2 FYNNEI come from the germline V gene. The CDR3 reads CASRILAGGDSFF. CDR3 coding DNA: TGTGCCAGCAGGATACTAGCGGGAGGGGATTCGTTCTTC.

The chain uses TRBV7-8 and TRBJ2-5; D perhaps matches TRBD2 (5 bases). The CDR3 is made up of 15 amino acids. Trimming removed 1 base from V and 5 bases from J, with 14 bases in between. CDR1 and CDR2 (germline): SGHVS, FQNEAQ. CDR3 loop: CASSLVSSGEETQYF. CDR3 DNA sequence: TGTGCCAGCAGCTTAGTGTCATCCGGGGAGGAGACCCAGTACTTC.

As to this clone: This specimen includes other DNA sequences encoding the same CDR3. The genes are TRBV5-1 and TRBJ2-5; possible D gene TRBD2, 6 bases. The CDR3 extends over 13 amino acids. The V gene lost 4 bases and the J gene lost 2 bases, with 9 bases spanning the gap. CDR1 is SGHRS, CDR2 YFSETQ, per germline. The CDR3 here is CASSAGTQETQYF. The CDR3 DNA reads as TGCGCCAGCAGCGCAGGGACTCAAGAGACCCAGTACTTC.

This sequence joins TRBV6-6 and TRBJ2-4, with D perhaps TRBD2 (6 bases). The V and J ends lost 2 bases and 0 bases respectively, with 11 bases between them. The germline gives CDR1 MNHNY, CDR2 SVGAGI (reference sequence). The CDR3 has 16 residues. The CDR3 sequence: CASSYGRELAKNIQYF. The DNA of the CDR3 is TGTGCCAGCAGTTACGGGCGGGAACTAGCCAAAAACATTCAGTACTTC.

In its sample, this clone was seen once. V and J are TRBV7-4 and TRBJ1-5; D remains ambiguous. Trimming left V 1 base short and J 0 bases short, with 19 bases between. CDR3 length: 19 residues. Germline V CDR1 and CDR2: SGHVT, SQSDAQ. The CDR3 reads CASSLGLASLPYSNQPQHF. The CDR3 DNA follows: TGTGCCAGCAGCTTAGGTCTCGCAAGTCTGCCCTATAGCAATCAGCCCCAGCATTTT. The variable domain in full, with the rest retrieved from reference TRBV7-4 and TRBJ1-5, is GAGVSQSPRYKVAKRGRDVALRCDSISGHVTLYWYRQTLGQGSEVLTYSQSDAQRDKSGRPSGRFSAERPERSVSTLKIQRTEQGDSAVYLCASSLGLASLPYSNQPQHFGDGTRLSIL.

The CDR3 loop reads CASSYTGSDTEAFF. The CDR3 DNA sequence: TGTGCCAGCAGTTACACGGGGTCAGACACTGAAGCTTTCTTT. V gene TRBV6-6 combines with J gene TRBJ1-1; unclear D gene. Per the germline V gene, CDR1 is MNHNY and CDR2 is SVGAGI (reference sequence). CDR3 size: 14 residues. Trimming pared 2 bases from V and 3 bases from J, leaving 10 bases between.

The chain uses TRBV5-1 and TRBJ2-1; the D gene is possibly TRBD2 (6 bases). Trimming pared 5 bases from V and 4 bases from J, leaving 13 bases between. Germline assignment: CDR1 SGHRS and CDR2 YFSETQ. The CDR3 sequence is 14 residues long. The CDR3 here is CASRVAGTYNEQFF. The DNA of the CDR3 is TGCGCCAGCAGGGTCGCGGGAACATACAATGAGCAGTTCTTC.

The rearrangement uses TRBV27 and TRBJ2-7; D is possibly TRBD1 or TRBD2 (5 bases each). This CDR3 comprises 15 residues. Trimming removed 6 bases at V and 0 bases at J, with 15 bases between. In germline, CDR1 is MNHEY, CDR2 SMNVEV (reference sequence). Here the CDR3 reads CASRYGTASSYEQYF. The CDR3 nucleotides are TGTGCCAGCAGATATGGGACGGCGAGCTCCTACGAGCAGTACTTC.

The chain has TRBV11-2 and TRBJ2-5; D possibly corresponds to TRBD1 (5 bases). This CDR3 has 14 residues. In germline, CDR1 is SGHAT, CDR2 FQNNGV. Trimming left V 4 bases short and J 3 bases short, with 12 bases between. The CDR3 loop reads CASSSKTAKETQYF. The CDR3, as DNA: TGTGCCAGCAGCTCAAAGACAGCAAAAGAGACCCAGTACTTC. The full variable domain, with the rest looked up from reference TRBV11-2 and TRBJ2-5, is EAGVAQSPRYKIIEKRQSVAFWCNPISGHATLYWYQQILGQGPKLLIQFQNNGVVDDSQLPKDRFSAERLKGVDSTLKIQPAKLEDSAVYLCASSSKTAKETQYFGPGTRLLVL.

In regard to this clone: Other DNA sequences from this sample encode an identical CDR3 as well. The rearrangement links TRBV5-1 to TRBJ2-5; 7 bases agree with TRBD1. Germline CDR1 reads SGHRS; CDR2 reads YFSETQ. Trimming removed 7 bases from V and 2 bases from J; junction bases left unmatched: 8. This CDR3 has 14 amino acids. In DNA, the CDR3 is TGCGCCAGCTCCTCCATGACAGGGCAAGAGACCCAGTACTTC. As protein: CASSSMTGQETQYF.

J is TRBJ2-1 and V is TRBV11-2; TRBD2 matches at 10 bases. CDR3 size: 15 residues. Germline-derived CDR1 and CDR2 are SGHAT and FQNNGV. The V segment lost 5 bases and the J segment 4 bases; nucleotides outside the gene matches: 5. CDR3 sequence reads: CASSPRTSGYNEQFF. CDR3 nucleotide sequence: TGTGCCAGCAGCCCCCGGACTAGCGGTTACAATGAGCAGTTCTTC.

The V gene is TRBV28, the J gene TRBJ2-2, with no clear D. Trimming removed 10 bases at V and 1 base at J, with 16 bases between. Germline V CDR1 and CDR2: MDHEN, SYDVKM. CDR3 length: 15 residues. The CDR3 DNA reads TGTGCCACCCATGATGGGATCAAGAACACCGGGGAGCTGTTTTTT. This sequence encodes CATHDGIKNTGELFF.

The chain recombines TRBV5-6 with TRBJ1-5, with no clear D. CDR1 and CDR2 from the germline V gene are SGHDT and YYEEEE. The CDR3 length is 15 residues. Trimming removed 2 bases from V and 4 bases from J, with 13 bases in between. CDR3 region: CASSFRMPGNQPQHF. The CDR3 coding sequence is TGTGCCAGCAGCTTTAGAATGCCCGGTAATCAGCCCCAGCATTTT. Full variable domain (remainder filled in from reference TRBV5-6 and TRBJ1-5): DAGVTQSPTHLIKTRGQQVTLRCSPKSGHDTVSWYQQALGQGPQFIFQYYEEEERQRGNFPDRFSGHQFPNYSSELNVNALLLGDSALYLCASSFRMPGNQPQHFGDGTRLSIL.

The chain carries TRBV9 and TRBJ2-7; 11 bases line up with TRBD1. Germline CDR1 reads SGDLS; CDR2 reads YYNGEE. V shed 3 bases, J shed 4 bases, and the junction held 12 bases outside the gene matches. This CDR3 region has 17 residues. The CDR3 spells CASSDGRGQGAVYEQYF. The CDR3 DNA sequence: TGTGCCAGCAGCGACGGCCGAGGACAGGGGGCGGTTTACGAGCAGTACTTC. Together with reference TRBV9 and TRBJ2-7, the CDR3 gives the full variable domain: DSGVTQTPKHLITATGQRVTLRCSPRSGDLSVYWYQQSLDQGLQFLIQYYNGEERAKGNILERFSAQQFPDLHSELNLSSLELGDSALYFCASSDGRGQGAVYEQYFGPGTRLTVT.